The rows below give T cell receptor beta chains drawn from one sample of a study of Ad26.COV2.S vaccination and SARS-CoV-2 variants. Clones were read by immunoSEQ multiplex PCR, and TCRdb kept only the in-frame ones, dropping some. The sample has 350,000 to 500,000 clones; 80% to 95% are singletons. Specimen: peripheral blood, collected in a trial of Ad26.COV2.S vaccine versus placebo. The origin of the receptors is a person between 18 and 59 years old who received the Ad26.COV2.S COVID-19 vaccine or a placebo. Each CDR3 is given with its conserved first and last residue. Fields, in order: V gene, J gene, clone size, D gene, CDR3 protein, CDR3 DNA. A D gene is named only where the DNA matches it firmly. Clone sizes are given selectively: once, few, many, or a class where the clone is expanded.

v_call: TRBV27
j_call: TRBJ2-7
clone_size: NA
d_call: TRBD2
cdr3_aa: CASSSGLGAYEQYF
cdr3_nt: TGTGCCAGCAGCTCAGGACTAGGCGCCTACGAGCAGTACTTC

v_call: TRBV28
j_call: TRBJ1-2
clone_size: NA
d_call: TRBD1
cdr3_aa: CASSPGQGLSGYTF
cdr3_nt: TGTGCCAGCAGTCCTGGACAGGGGTTAAGCGGCTACACCTTC

v_call: TRBV28
j_call: TRBJ1-5
clone_size: NA
d_call: NA
cdr3_aa: CASSLSGTYYRNQPQHF
cdr3_nt: TGTGCCAGCAGTTTATCCGGGACATATTACCGAAATCAGCCCCAGCATTTT

v_call: TRBV15
j_call: TRBJ2-7
clone_size: NA
d_call: NA
cdr3_aa: CATSTSGLLNYEQYF
cdr3_nt: TGTGCCACCAGCACCTCGGGACTCTTAAACTACGAGCAGTACTTC

v_call: TRBV6-5
j_call: TRBJ2-5
clone_size: NA
d_call: NA
cdr3_aa: CASSYGGLRETQYF
cdr3_nt: TGTGCCAGCAGTTACGGGGGGCTGAGGGAGACCCAGTACTTC

v_call: TRBV28
j_call: TRBJ2-7
clone_size: NA
d_call: TRBD2
cdr3_aa: CASSLGREGLYEQYF
cdr3_nt: TGTGCCAGCAGTTTAGGACGGGAGGGCCTCTACGAGCAGTACTTC

v_call: TRBV29-1
j_call: TRBJ2-1
clone_size: NA
d_call: NA
cdr3_aa: CSVDRTVREQFF
cdr3_nt: TGCAGCGTTGATAGGACAGTACGTGAGCAGTTCTTC

v_call: TRBV5-1
j_call: TRBJ2-1
clone_size: NA
d_call: NA
cdr3_aa: CASSLGRRGPTDPYNEQFF
cdr3_nt: TGCGCCAGCAGCTTGGGACGGAGGGGACCTACGGACCCTTACAATGAGCAGTTCTTC

v_call: TRBV7-9
j_call: TRBJ2-7
clone_size: NA
d_call: NA
cdr3_aa: CASSLEYYEQYF
cdr3_nt: TGTGCCAGCAGCTTAGAGTACTACGAGCAGTACTTC

v_call: TRBV7-9
j_call: TRBJ2-6
clone_size: NA
d_call: TRBD2
cdr3_aa: CASSFRKGTTGANVLTF
cdr3_nt: TGTGCCAGCAGCTTTCGGAAAGGGACTACCGGGGCCAACGTCCTGACTTTC

v_call: TRBV19
j_call: TRBJ2-1
clone_size: NA
d_call: TRBD2
cdr3_aa: CASKRVGTNYNEQFF
cdr3_nt: TGTGCCAGTAAAAGGGTTGGGACTAACTACAATGAGCAGTTCTTC

v_call: TRBV14
j_call: TRBJ2-2
clone_size: NA
d_call: NA
cdr3_aa: CASSQVRNTGELFF
cdr3_nt: TGTGCCAGCAGCCAAGTACGCAACACCGGGGAGCTGTTTTTT

v_call: TRBV7-6
j_call: TRBJ2-3
clone_size: NA
d_call: NA
cdr3_aa: CASSPYPLGSALRVTQYF
cdr3_nt: TGTGCCAGCAGCCCTTACCCCCTTGGTAGCGCCCTTCGAGTGACGCAGTATTTT

v_call: TRBV7-6
j_call: TRBJ2-7
clone_size: NA
d_call: TRBD2
cdr3_aa: CASSFNLAGPSYEQYF
cdr3_nt: TGTGCCAGCAGCTTTAATCTAGCGGGACCCTCCTACGAGCAGTACTTC

v_call: TRBV28
j_call: TRBJ1-5
clone_size: once
d_call: NA
cdr3_aa: CASSPVGNQPQHF
cdr3_nt: TGTGCCAGCAGTCCCGTGGGCAATCAGCCCCAGCATTTT

v_call: TRBV11-1
j_call: TRBJ1-1
clone_size: NA
d_call: NA
cdr3_aa: CASSPGRATEAFF
cdr3_nt: TGTGCCAGCAGCCCAGGGAGAGCCACTGAAGCTTTCTTT

v_call: TRBV5-1
j_call: TRBJ2-2
clone_size: once
d_call: NA
cdr3_aa: CASSSQGTDGELFF
cdr3_nt: TGCGCCAGCAGCTCCCAGGGGACCGACGGGGAGCTGTTTTTT

v_call: TRBV29-1
j_call: TRBJ2-7
clone_size: NA
d_call: TRBD2
cdr3_aa: CSVEDRGGGSYEQYF
cdr3_nt: TGCAGCGTTGAAGATCGGGGGGGCGGGAGTTACGAGCAGTACTTC

v_call: TRBV7-2
j_call: TRBJ1-3
clone_size: NA
d_call: NA
cdr3_aa: CASSPRRRGISSGNTIYF
cdr3_nt: TGTGCCAGCAGCCCCCGTCGACGGGGGATTTCCTCTGGAAACACCATATATTTT

v_call: TRBV7-9
j_call: TRBJ1-5
clone_size: NA
d_call: NA
cdr3_aa: CASSLGGYESNQPQHF
cdr3_nt: TGTGCCAGCAGCTTAGGAGGGTATGAGAGCAATCAGCCCCAGCATTTT

v_call: TRBV19
j_call: TRBJ2-1
clone_size: NA
d_call: NA
cdr3_aa: CASSIIDRGPGEGQFF
cdr3_nt: TGTGCCAGTAGTATAATCGATAGGGGCCCAGGGGAAGGGCAGTTCTTC

v_call: TRBV19
j_call: TRBJ1-2
clone_size: NA
d_call: NA
cdr3_aa: CASSIVRSSSYGYTF
cdr3_nt: TGTGCCAGTAGTATAGTAAGGAGTTCAAGCTATGGCTACACCTTC

v_call: TRBV27
j_call: TRBJ2-1
clone_size: NA
d_call: NA
cdr3_aa: CASSPGLRNEQFF
cdr3_nt: TGTGCCAGCAGCCCGGGACTTAGAAATGAGCAGTTCTTC

v_call: TRBV7-9
j_call: TRBJ2-1
clone_size: few
d_call: TRBD2
cdr3_aa: CASSLARSGVNEQFF
cdr3_nt: TGTGCCAGCAGCTTAGCGCGAAGCGGGGTAAATGAGCAGTTCTTC

v_call: TRBV6-5
j_call: TRBJ1-1
clone_size: NA
d_call: TRBD1
cdr3_aa: CASSRTGVLNTEAFF
cdr3_nt: TGTGCCAGCAGTAGGACAGGGGTGTTGAACACTGAAGCTTTCTTT

v_call: TRBV15
j_call: TRBJ2-7
clone_size: NA
d_call: TRBD1
cdr3_aa: CATSRAGTEDEQYF
cdr3_nt: TGTGCCACCAGCAGAGCCGGGACAGAAGACGAGCAGTACTTC

v_call: TRBV9
j_call: TRBJ2-5
clone_size: once
d_call: NA
cdr3_aa: CASSVGLAWQETQYF
cdr3_nt: TGTGCCAGCAGCGTAGGACTGGCCTGGCAAGAGACCCAGTACTTC

v_call: TRBV25-1
j_call: TRBJ1-2
clone_size: once
d_call: TRBD1
cdr3_aa: CASQGANGYTF
cdr3_nt: TGTGCCAGCCAGGGGGCGAATGGCTACACCTTC

v_call: TRBV25-1
j_call: TRBJ2-1
clone_size: NA
d_call: TRBD2
cdr3_aa: CASSEGLAGGDEQFF
cdr3_nt: TGTGCCAGCAGTGAAGGGCTAGCGGGCGGGGATGAGCAGTTCTTC

v_call: TRBV10-2
j_call: TRBJ1-6
clone_size: NA
d_call: NA
cdr3_aa: CASSESAASPLHF
cdr3_nt: TGCGCCAGCAGTGAGTCGGCGGCCTCACCCCTCCACTTT

v_call: TRBV7-2
j_call: TRBJ2-7
clone_size: once
d_call: TRBD1
cdr3_aa: CASSPGTGAYEQYF
cdr3_nt: TGTGCCAGCAGCCCCGGGACAGGAGCCTACGAGCAGTACTTC

v_call: TRBV7-7
j_call: TRBJ2-1
clone_size: NA
d_call: TRBD2
cdr3_aa: CASSLGGGREGRVNEQFF
cdr3_nt: TGTGCCAGCAGCTTAGGAGGCGGGCGGGAGGGCCGAGTGAATGAGCAGTTCTTC

v_call: TRBV15
j_call: TRBJ1-4
clone_size: NA
d_call: TRBD1
cdr3_aa: CATSRGRQGAANEKLFF
cdr3_nt: TGTGCCACCAGCAGAGGGAGACAGGGGGCGGCTAATGAAAAACTGTTTTTT

v_call: TRBV5-1
j_call: TRBJ2-7
clone_size: NA
d_call: NA
cdr3_aa: CASSLLTRDYEQYF
cdr3_nt: TGCGCCAGCAGCTTACTGACGCGGGACTACGAGCAGTACTTC

v_call: TRBV4-3
j_call: TRBJ2-1
clone_size: NA
d_call: TRBD2
cdr3_aa: CASSQDKVAGDEQFF
cdr3_nt: TGCGCCAGCAGCCAAGATAAGGTAGCGGGAGATGAGCAGTTCTTC

v_call: TRBV7-8
j_call: TRBJ2-1
clone_size: once
d_call: NA
cdr3_aa: CASSSRGEGYNEQFF
cdr3_nt: TGTGCCAGCAGCTCCAGGGGAGAGGGTTACAATGAGCAGTTCTTC

v_call: TRBV5-1
j_call: TRBJ2-7
clone_size: NA
d_call: TRBD1
cdr3_aa: CASSRWPPGTGVSYEQYF
cdr3_nt: TGCGCCAGCAGCCGATGGCCTCCCGGGACAGGGGTATCCTACGAGCAGTACTTC

v_call: TRBV21-1
j_call: TRBJ2-1
clone_size: NA
d_call: NA
cdr3_aa: CASSKKGGTGLYNEQFF
cdr3_nt: TGTGCCAGCAGCAAAAAGGGGGGGACAGGACTGTACAATGAGCAGTTCTTC

v_call: TRBV30
j_call: TRBJ2-7
clone_size: NA
d_call: NA
cdr3_aa: CAWSQGSNSYEQYF
cdr3_nt: TGTGCCTGGAGCCAAGGTAGCAATTCCTACGAGCAGTACTTC

v_call: TRBV7-6
j_call: TRBJ2-7
clone_size: NA
d_call: TRBD2
cdr3_aa: CASSPGRDSGTEQYF
cdr3_nt: TGTGCCAGCAGCCCGGGGAGAGATAGCGGGACTGAGCAGTACTTC

v_call: TRBV9
j_call: TRBJ2-2
clone_size: NA
d_call: TRBD1
cdr3_aa: CASSVAWGQVTNTGELFF
cdr3_nt: TGTGCCAGCAGCGTAGCTTGGGGACAGGTAACGAACACCGGGGAGCTGTTTTTT

v_call: TRBV7-9
j_call: TRBJ2-1
clone_size: NA
d_call: NA
cdr3_aa: CASTPANEQFF
cdr3_nt: TGTGCCAGCACCCCAGCCAATGAGCAGTTCTTC

v_call: TRBV7-3
j_call: TRBJ2-5
clone_size: NA
d_call: NA
cdr3_aa: CASSLRSSGTGETQYF
cdr3_nt: TGTGCCAGCAGCTTAAGGTCGTCCGGGACGGGAGAGACCCAGTACTTC

v_call: TRBV6-4
j_call: TRBJ2-3
clone_size: once
d_call: TRBD1
cdr3_aa: CASSDQGQGTDTQYF
cdr3_nt: TGTGCCAGCAGTGACCAGGGACAGGGGACAGATACGCAGTATTTT

v_call: TRBV11-2
j_call: TRBJ2-1
clone_size: NA
d_call: NA
cdr3_aa: CASSEGGANNEQFF
cdr3_nt: TGTGCCAGCAGCGAAGGGGGGGCCAACAATGAGCAGTTCTTC

v_call: TRBV5-4
j_call: TRBJ2-1
clone_size: NA
d_call: NA
cdr3_aa: CASSLGEGRNEQFF
cdr3_nt: TGTGCCAGCAGCTTGGGTGAGGGGAGGAATGAGCAGTTCTTC

v_call: TRBV2
j_call: TRBJ2-2
clone_size: NA
d_call: NA
cdr3_aa: CASSEVDQTNTGELFF
cdr3_nt: TGTGCCAGCAGTGAAGTGGACCAGACGAACACCGGGGAGCTGTTTTTT

v_call: TRBV7-8
j_call: TRBJ1-4
clone_size: few
d_call: TRBD1
cdr3_aa: CASSYQGAVANEKLFF
cdr3_nt: TGTGCCAGCAGCTACCAGGGGGCAGTGGCTAATGAAAAACTGTTTTTT

v_call: TRBV6-4
j_call: TRBJ2-1
clone_size: NA
d_call: NA
cdr3_aa: CASSSGRDGDNEQFF
cdr3_nt: TGTGCCAGCAGTTCGGGCAGGGACGGGGACAATGAGCAGTTCTTC

v_call: TRBV27
j_call: TRBJ2-5
clone_size: NA
d_call: NA
cdr3_aa: CASSSGLEETQYF
cdr3_nt: TGTGCCAGCAGTTCAGGATTGGAGGAGACCCAGTACTTC

v_call: TRBV4-1
j_call: TRBJ2-3
clone_size: NA
d_call: TRBD2
cdr3_aa: CASSQAFSRGRAQDTQYF
cdr3_nt: TGCGCCAGCAGCCAAGCCTTTTCCCGCGGGAGGGCCCAAGATACGCAGTATTTT

v_call: TRBV29-1
j_call: TRBJ2-1
clone_size: NA
d_call: TRBD2
cdr3_aa: CSAGLAGGYNEQFF
cdr3_nt: TGCAGCGCTGGACTAGCGGGAGGCTACAATGAGCAGTTCTTC

v_call: TRBV2
j_call: TRBJ2-1
clone_size: NA
d_call: NA
cdr3_aa: CASSYSSYNEQFF
cdr3_nt: TGTGCCAGCAGTTATAGCTCCTACAATGAGCAGTTCTTC

v_call: TRBV18
j_call: TRBJ2-7
clone_size: NA
d_call: NA
cdr3_aa: CASSPPEGWYEQYF
cdr3_nt: TGTGCCAGCTCACCACCGGAGGGGTGGTACGAGCAGTACTTC

v_call: TRBV28
j_call: TRBJ1-2
clone_size: NA
d_call: TRBD1
cdr3_aa: CASSFGQGANYGYTF
cdr3_nt: TGTGCCAGCAGTTTTGGACAGGGGGCTAACTATGGCTACACCTTC

v_call: TRBV5-6
j_call: TRBJ2-7
clone_size: NA
d_call: NA
cdr3_aa: CASSSYRRDSYEQYF
cdr3_nt: TGTGCCAGCAGTTCCTACCGGCGGGACTCCTACGAGCAGTACTTC

v_call: TRBV6-5
j_call: TRBJ1-1
clone_size: NA
d_call: NA
cdr3_aa: CASSYSAANTEAFF
cdr3_nt: TGTGCCAGCAGTTACTCGGCAGCGAACACTGAAGCTTTCTTT

v_call: TRBV9
j_call: TRBJ2-7
clone_size: NA
d_call: TRBD2
cdr3_aa: CASSVGASGVSYEQYF
cdr3_nt: TGTGCCAGCAGCGTAGGGGCTAGCGGGGTCTCCTACGAGCAGTACTTC

v_call: TRBV4-2
j_call: TRBJ2-5
clone_size: NA
d_call: TRBD2
cdr3_aa: CASSQAGLGGETQYF
cdr3_nt: TGTGCCAGCAGCCAAGCGGGACTAGGTGGGGAGACCCAGTACTTC